This T cell receptor (beta chain) was recorded in a study of T cell repertoires in cytomegalovirus infection. Turning to the study itself: CMV epitopes in the study were HLA-C-restricted (recently identified) and HLA-B-restricted (well studied). Whole-study results and caveats: The ex vivo response was dominated by HLA-C-restricted CMV-specific TCR beta clonotypes.

This CDR3 has 15 amino acids. Per germline, CDR1 SGHAT and CDR2 FQNNGV. Trimming took 1 base from V and 3 from J, leaving 12 bases between them. From the reads, TCRdb called clonotypes with MiXCR, one entry per CDR3 protein. The sample includes 62,000 or so distinct CDR3 sequences, just over 20% of them seen just once. This clonotype was seen many times. Its specificity is not known. The sequence came from a human donor in good health (CMV status not recorded). Some clones in this sample may be carry-over from other donors' samples. The sequenced sample was CD8+ T cells from cultured PBMCs, obtained from culture after CMV antigen stimulation. This chain joins TRBV11-2 and TRBJ2-5; possibly TRBD1 for D (6 bases). CDR3 coding DNA: TGTGCCAGCAGCTTAGGCACGGCAGGGGAAGAGACCCAGTACTTC. Translating it yields CASSLGTAGEETQYF.